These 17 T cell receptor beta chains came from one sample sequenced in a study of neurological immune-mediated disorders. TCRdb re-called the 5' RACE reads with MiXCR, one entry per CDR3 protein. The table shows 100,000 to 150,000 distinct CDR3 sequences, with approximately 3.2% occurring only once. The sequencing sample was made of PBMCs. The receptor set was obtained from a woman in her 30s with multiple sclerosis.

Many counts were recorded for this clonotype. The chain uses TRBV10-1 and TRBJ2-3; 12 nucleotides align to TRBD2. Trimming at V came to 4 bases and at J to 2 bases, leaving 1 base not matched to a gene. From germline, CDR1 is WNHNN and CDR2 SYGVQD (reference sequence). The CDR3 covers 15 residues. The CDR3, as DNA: TGCGCCAGCAGTGGGACTAGCGGGAACACAGATACGCAGTATTTT. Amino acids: CASSGTSGNTDTQYF.

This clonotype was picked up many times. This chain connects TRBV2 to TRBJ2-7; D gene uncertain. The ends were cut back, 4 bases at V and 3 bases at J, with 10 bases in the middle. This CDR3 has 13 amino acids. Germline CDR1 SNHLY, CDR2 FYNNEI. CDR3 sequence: CASSAAKVYEQYF. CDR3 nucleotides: TGTGCCAGCAGTGCGGCTAAAGTCTACGAGCAGTACTTC.

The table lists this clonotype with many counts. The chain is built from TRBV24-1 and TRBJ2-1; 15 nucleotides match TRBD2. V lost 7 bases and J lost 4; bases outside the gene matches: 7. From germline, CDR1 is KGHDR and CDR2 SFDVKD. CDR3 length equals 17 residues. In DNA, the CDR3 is TGTGCCACCAGCCGGACTAGCGGGAGGGCACTTTACAATGAGCAGTTCTTC. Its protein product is CATSRTSGRALYNEQFF.

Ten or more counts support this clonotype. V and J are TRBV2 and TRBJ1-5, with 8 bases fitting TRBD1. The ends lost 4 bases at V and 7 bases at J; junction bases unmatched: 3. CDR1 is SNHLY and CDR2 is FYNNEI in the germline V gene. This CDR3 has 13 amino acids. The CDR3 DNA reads TGTGCCAGCAGTGGGACAGGGTGGCAGCCCCAGCATTTT. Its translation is CASSGTGWQPQHF.

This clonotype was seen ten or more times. Here the CDR3 DNA reads TGTGCCAGCAGTTCCCGCGGACCTAACTATGGCTACACCTTC. Amino acids: CASSSRGPNYGYTF. The V and J genes are TRBV6-5 and TRBJ1-2; D uncertain. Per the germline V gene, CDR1 is MNHEY and CDR2 is SVGAGI. This CDR3 has 14 amino acids. V lost 4 bases and J lost 0, with 9 bases in between.

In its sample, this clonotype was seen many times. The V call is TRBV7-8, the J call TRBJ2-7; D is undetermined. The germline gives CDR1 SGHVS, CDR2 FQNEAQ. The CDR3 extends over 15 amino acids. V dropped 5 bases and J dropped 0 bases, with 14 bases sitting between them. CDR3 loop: CASSLSGASSYEQYF. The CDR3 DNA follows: TGTGCCAGCAGCCTAAGTGGTGCGAGCTCCTACGAGCAGTACTTC.

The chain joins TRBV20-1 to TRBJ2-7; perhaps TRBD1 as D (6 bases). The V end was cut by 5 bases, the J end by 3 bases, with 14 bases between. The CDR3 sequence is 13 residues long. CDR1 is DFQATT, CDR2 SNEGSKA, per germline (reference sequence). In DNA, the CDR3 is TGCAGTGCTGACCGCCGGGACAACTACGAGCAGTACTTC. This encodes CSADRRDNYEQYF.

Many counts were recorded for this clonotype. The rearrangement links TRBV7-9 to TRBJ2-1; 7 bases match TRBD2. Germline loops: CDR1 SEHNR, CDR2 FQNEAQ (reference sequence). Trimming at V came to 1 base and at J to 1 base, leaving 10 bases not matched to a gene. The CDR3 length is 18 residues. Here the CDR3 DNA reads TGTGCCAGCAGCTTAGAAGCGGGGAGAACCACTTCCTACAATGAGCAGTTCTTC. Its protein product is CASSLEAGRTTSYNEQFF.

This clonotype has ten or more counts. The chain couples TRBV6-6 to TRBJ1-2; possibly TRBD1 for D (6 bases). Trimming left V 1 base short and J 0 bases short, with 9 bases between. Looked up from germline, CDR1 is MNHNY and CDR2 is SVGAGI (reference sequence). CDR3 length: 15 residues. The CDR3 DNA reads TGTGCCAGCAGTTACTTGCCAGGGGCTAACTATGGCTACACCTTC. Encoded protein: CASSYLPGANYGYTF.

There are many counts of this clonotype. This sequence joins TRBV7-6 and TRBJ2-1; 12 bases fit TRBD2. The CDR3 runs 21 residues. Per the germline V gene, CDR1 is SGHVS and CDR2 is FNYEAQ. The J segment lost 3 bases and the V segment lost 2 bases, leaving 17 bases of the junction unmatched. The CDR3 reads CASSLPPHTLGLAGYYNEQFF. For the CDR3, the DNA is TGTGCCAGCAGCTTACCCCCCCATACATTAGGACTAGCGGGATACTACAATGAGCAGTTCTTC.

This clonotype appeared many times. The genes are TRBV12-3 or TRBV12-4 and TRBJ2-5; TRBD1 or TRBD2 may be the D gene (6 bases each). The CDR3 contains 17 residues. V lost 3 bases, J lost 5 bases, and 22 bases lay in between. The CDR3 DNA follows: TGTGCCAGCAGTTTGTGGGGGGCGGTGGGGCTCGGGGAGACCCAGTACTTC. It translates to CASSLWGAVGLGETQYF.

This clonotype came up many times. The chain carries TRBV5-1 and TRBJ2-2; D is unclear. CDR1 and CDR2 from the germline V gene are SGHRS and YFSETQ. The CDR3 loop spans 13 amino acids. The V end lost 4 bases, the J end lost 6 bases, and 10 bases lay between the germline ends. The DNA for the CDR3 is TGCGCCAGCAGCCCGGCGGTGGCCGGGGAGCTGTTTTTT. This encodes CASSPAVAGELFF.

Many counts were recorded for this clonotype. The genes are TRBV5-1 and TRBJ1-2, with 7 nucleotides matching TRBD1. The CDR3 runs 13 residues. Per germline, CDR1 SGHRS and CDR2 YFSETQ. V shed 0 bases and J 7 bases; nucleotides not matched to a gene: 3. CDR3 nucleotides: TGCGCCAGCAGCTTGGAGGGGGCAGGTGGCTACACCTTC. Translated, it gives CASSLEGAGGYTF.

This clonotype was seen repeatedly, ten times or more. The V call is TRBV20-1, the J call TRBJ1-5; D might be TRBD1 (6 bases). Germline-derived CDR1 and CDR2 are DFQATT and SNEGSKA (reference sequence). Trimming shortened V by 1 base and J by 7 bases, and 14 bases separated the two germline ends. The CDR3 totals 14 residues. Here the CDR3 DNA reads TGCAGTGCTAGAGGAAACAGGGCTCGACAGCCCCAGCATTTT. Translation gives CSARGNRARQPQHF.

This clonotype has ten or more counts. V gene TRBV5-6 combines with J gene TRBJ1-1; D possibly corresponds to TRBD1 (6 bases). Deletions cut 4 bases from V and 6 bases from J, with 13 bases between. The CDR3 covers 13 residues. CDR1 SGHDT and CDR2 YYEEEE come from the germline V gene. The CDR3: CASSLPGGAEAFF. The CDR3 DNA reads TGTGCCAGCAGCCTTCCCGGGGGCGCTGAAGCTTTCTTT.

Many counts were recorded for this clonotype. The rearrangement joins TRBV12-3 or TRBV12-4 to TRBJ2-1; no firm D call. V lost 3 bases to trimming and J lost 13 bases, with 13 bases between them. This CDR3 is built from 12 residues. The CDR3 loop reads CASSFSSSLQFF. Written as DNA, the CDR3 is TGTGCCAGCAGTTTTAGTAGCAGCCTCCAGTTCTTC.

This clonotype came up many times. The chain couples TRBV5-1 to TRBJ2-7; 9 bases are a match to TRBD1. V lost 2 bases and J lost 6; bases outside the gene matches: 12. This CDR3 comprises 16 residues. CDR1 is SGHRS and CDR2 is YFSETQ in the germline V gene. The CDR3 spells CASSLSLGTGQSEQYF. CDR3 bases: TGCGCCAGCAGCTTAAGTTTAGGGACAGGGCAGAGCGAGCAGTACTTC.